Reported below is one T cell receptor beta chain. What it binds is not known. The data originate from a study of beta chain features in type 1 diabetes. Study-wide results and limits: Among all four CD4+ subsets, Type 1 diabetes patients had TCRB CDR3s that were moderately but significantly shorter. Although PCR might favor shorter templates, it would do so equally in patients and controls.

The ends were cut back, 1 base at V and 4 bases at J, with 16 bases in the middle. The CDR3 consists of 16 residues. The germline gives CDR1 SGHVS, CDR2 FQNEAQ. Every participating donor gave one draw, a heparinised blood sample averaging about 100 mL. Staining for CD45RO/CCR7/CD25/CD127/CD95/CD27 allowed sorting of CD4+ naive, central memory, regulatory and stem cell-like memory cells. The sequenced template was cDNA made from the entire isolated RNA. The method was immunoSEQ multiplex PCR; TCRdb's version includes in-frame clones alone and lacks a portion of them. This table has hundreds of thousands of clones, about a tenth appearing once.

This clonotype originated in a young man with type 1 diabetes. The chain carries TRBV7-8 and TRBJ1-2; possible D gene TRBD1, 5 bases. Sequencing was performed on naive CD4+ T cells from blood. CDR3 bases: TGTGCCAGCAGCTTAGTTAGCCAGGGTCCGTCCTATGGCTACACCTTC. It yields the protein CASSLVSQGPSYGYTF.